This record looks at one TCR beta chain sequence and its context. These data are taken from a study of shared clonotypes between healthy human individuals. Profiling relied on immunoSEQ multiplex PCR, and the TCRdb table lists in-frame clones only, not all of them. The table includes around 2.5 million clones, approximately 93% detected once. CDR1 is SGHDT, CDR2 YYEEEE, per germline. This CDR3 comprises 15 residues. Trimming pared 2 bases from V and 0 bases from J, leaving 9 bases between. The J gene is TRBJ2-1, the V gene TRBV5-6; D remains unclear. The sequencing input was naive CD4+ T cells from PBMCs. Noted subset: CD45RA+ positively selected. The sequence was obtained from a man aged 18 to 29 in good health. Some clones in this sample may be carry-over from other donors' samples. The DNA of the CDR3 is TGTGCCAGCAGCTTTGCGATCCCCTCCTACAATGAGCAGTTCTTC. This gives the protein CASSFAIPSYNEQFF.